The clone carrying this T cell receptor beta chain was seen more than once but under ten times. Original analysis: Amplification of reference gene primers was used by the study to estimate nucleated cell counts. Sequenced by immunoSEQ multiplex PCR; TCRdb stores in-frame clones only, minus some. The DNA was the basis for D and trimming; V, J and clone size are from that table. The sample holds approximately 6,600 clones; approximately 90% are singletons and the top ten take around 4.2%. This record comes from a study of blood T cell repertoires in COVID-19. Study summary: T cells, B-cell-depleted T cells, or PBMCs supplied cDNA or gDNA.

Deletions cut 0 bases from V and 0 bases from J, with 12 bases between. Germline lookup yields CDR1 MNHEY and CDR2 SVGEGT. The CDR3 runs 16 residues. The receptor's source is a man aged 80 or over with active COVID-19. The sequenced material came from peripheral blood. The gene calls are TRBV6-2 or TRBV6-3 and TRBJ2-7; weak D call: TRBD2 (6 bases). Written as DNA, the CDR3 is TGTGCCAGCAGTTACTCTGGGACTTACAGCTCCTACGAGCAGTACTTC. Protein: CASSYSGTYSSYEQYF.